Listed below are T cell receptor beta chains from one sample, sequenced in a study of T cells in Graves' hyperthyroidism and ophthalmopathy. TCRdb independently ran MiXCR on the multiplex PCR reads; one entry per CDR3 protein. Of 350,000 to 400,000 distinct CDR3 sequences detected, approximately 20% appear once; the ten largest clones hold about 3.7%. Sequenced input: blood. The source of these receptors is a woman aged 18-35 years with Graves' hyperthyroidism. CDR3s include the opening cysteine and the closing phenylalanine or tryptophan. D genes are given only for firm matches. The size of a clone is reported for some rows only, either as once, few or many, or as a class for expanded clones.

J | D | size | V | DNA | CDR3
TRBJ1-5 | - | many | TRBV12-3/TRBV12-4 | TGTGCCAGCAGGGGACCTAGCAATCAGCCCCAGCATTTT | CASRGPSNQPQHF
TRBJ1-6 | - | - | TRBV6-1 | TGTGCCAGCAGTCCCCGGATGGACTGGAGCTCCTATAATTCACCCCTCCACTTT | CASSPRMDWSSYNSPLHF
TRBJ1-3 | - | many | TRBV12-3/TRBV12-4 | TGTGCCAGCAGAAGGACGGGCGGGGACACCATATATTTT | CASRRTGGDTIYF
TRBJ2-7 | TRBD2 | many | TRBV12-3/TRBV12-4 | TGTGCCAGCATGGCGGGGGAGTACTACGAGCAGTACTTC | CASMAGEYYEQYF
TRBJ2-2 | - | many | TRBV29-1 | TGCAGCGTCCGACAGCTGAACACCGGGGAGCTGTTTTTT | CSVRQLNTGELFF
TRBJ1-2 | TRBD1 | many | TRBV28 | TGTGCCAGCAGTTTATCAGGACAGGCGCCTACCCATTATGGCTACACCTTC | CASSLSGQAPTHYGYTF
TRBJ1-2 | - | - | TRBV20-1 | TGCAGTGCTAGACCCCTCTTCTACATCGTGGGATGCTACACCTTC | CSARPLFYIVGCYTF
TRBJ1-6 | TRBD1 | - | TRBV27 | TGTGCCAGCAGTCTTGGACAGGGGATCACACCCCTCCACTTT | CASSLGQGITPLHF
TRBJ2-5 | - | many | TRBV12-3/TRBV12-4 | TGTGCCAGCAGTCCACGAGGGGGGCTCCAAGAGACCCAGTACTTC | CASSPRGGLQETQYF
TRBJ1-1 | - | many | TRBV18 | TGTGCCAGCTCACCTGACCCAGGGAACACTGAAGCTTTCTTT | CASSPDPGNTEAFF
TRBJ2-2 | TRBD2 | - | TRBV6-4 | TGTGCCAGCAGTGACTCGTCTAGCGGGGGGGCTGACACCGGGGAGCTGTTTTTT | CASSDSSSGGADTGELFF
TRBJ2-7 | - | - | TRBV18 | TGTGCCAGCTCACCATCAGGGGGGATGGCCTACGAGCAGTACTTC | CASSPSGGMAYEQYF
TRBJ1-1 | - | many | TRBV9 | TGTGCCAGCAGCCCAGAAGGGGGGACTGAAGCTTTCTTT | CASSPEGGTEAFF
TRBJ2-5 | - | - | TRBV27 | TGTGCCAGCAGTGTCCAGGGTGAGGGGGAGACCCAGTACTTC | CASSVQGEGETQYF
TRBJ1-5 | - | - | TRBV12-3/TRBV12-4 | TGTGCCAGCAGCCTCGGACCGGGACAGCCCCAGCATTTT | CASSLGPGQPQHF
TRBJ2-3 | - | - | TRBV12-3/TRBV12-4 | TGTGCCAGCAGTACGACCCGGGGCCTAAGAGGGGCTACGCAGTATTTT | CASSTTRGLRGATQYF
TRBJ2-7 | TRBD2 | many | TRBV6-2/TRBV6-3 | TGTGCCAGCGCGTGGGCGGGGGGTAGCGGCGAGCAGTACTTC | CASAWAGGSGEQYF
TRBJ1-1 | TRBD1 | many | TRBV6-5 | TGTGCCAGCATGCCCTGGACAGGGCCGAACACTGAAGCTTTCTTT | CASMPWTGPNTEAFF
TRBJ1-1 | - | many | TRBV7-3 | TGTGCCAGCAGCTTAACGGCCAGGGGTCCGAACACTGAAGCTTTCTTT | CASSLTARGPNTEAFF
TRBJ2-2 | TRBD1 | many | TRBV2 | TGTGCCAGCAGTGAGGACAGGTTGACCGGGGAGCTGTTTTTT | CASSEDRLTGELFF
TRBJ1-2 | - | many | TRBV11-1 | TGTGCCAGCAGCCTACTGAGTTCCTATGGCTACACCTTC | CASSLLSSYGYTF
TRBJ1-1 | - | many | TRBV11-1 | TGTGCCAGCAGCTTAAGAGCCACTGAAGCTTTCTTT | CASSLRATEAFF
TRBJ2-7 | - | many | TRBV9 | TGTGCCAGCAGCCCCCGGGCAGCCGACACCTACGAGCAGTACTTC | CASSPRAADTYEQYF
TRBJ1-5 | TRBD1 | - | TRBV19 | TGTGCCAGTAGACACGGGACAGGGGTTTATCAGCCCCAGCATTTT | CASRHGTGVYQPQHF
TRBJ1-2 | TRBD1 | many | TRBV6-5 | TGTGCCAGCAGGACAGGGAACTCTGGCTACACCTTC | CASRTGNSGYTF
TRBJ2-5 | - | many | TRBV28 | TGTGCCAGCAGTGCCCAACAGTACGAGACCCAGTACTTC | CASSAQQYETQYF
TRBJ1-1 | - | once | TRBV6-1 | TGTGCCAGCAGTGAAGCATGGGGCACTGAAGCTTTCTTT | CASSEAWGTEAFF
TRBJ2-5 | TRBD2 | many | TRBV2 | TGTGCCAGCCGTCGGAGCGGGGGGGCAGCGACTCGTATGACCCAGTACTTC | CASRRSGGAATRMTQYF
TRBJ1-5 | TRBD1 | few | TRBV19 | TGTGCCAGTAGTAGCCGGGACAGGAGCAATCAGCCCCAGCATTTT | CASSSRDRSNQPQHF
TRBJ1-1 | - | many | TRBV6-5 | TGTGCCAGCAGTTACAGGAAATCACTTCTGAACACTGAAGCTTTCTTT | CASSYRKSLLNTEAFF
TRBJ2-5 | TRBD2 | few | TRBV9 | TGTGCCAGCAGCGTAGACGAACTAGCGGGGCACCAAGAGACCCAGTACTTC | CASSVDELAGHQETQYF
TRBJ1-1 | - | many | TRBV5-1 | TGCGCCAGCAGCGTCAGACTCGGCCCTTACGAAGCTTTCTTT | CASSVRLGPYEAFF
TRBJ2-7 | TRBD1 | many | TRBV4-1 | TGCGCCAGCAGCCAAGTGGGGACAGGGCCTTACGAGCAGTACTTC | CASSQVGTGPYEQYF
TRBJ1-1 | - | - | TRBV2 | TGTGCCAGCAGTAGCAGGGCTCCAGGATCGAACACTGAAGCTTTCTTT | CASSSRAPGSNTEAFF
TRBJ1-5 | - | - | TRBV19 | TGTGCCAGTATCCCCGCTCGGGGGGAGGGTCAGCCCCAGCATTTT | CASIPARGEGQPQHF
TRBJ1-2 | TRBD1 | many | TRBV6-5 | TGTGCCAGCAGTAGCCCGGGACAGGTTGACTATGGCTACACCTTC | CASSSPGQVDYGYTF
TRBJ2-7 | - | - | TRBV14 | TGTGCCAGCAGCCAAGCTGGCGGGTCCCTTGGGGAGCAGTACTTC | CASSQAGGSLGEQYF
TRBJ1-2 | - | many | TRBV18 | TGTGCCAGCTCACCATTATCGTTCAGCCCAAACTATGGCTACACCTTC | CASSPLSFSPNYGYTF
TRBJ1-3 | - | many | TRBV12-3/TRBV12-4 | TGTGCCAGCAGTTCTCCTGGAAACACCATATATTTT | CASSSPGNTIYF
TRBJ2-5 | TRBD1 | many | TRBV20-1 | TGCAGTGCTTGGAGGACAGGGGGGTCAGAGACCCAGTACTTC | CSAWRTGGSETQYF
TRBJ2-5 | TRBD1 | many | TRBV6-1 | TGTGCCAGCAGGAATCATGGGACAGGCCAAGAGACCCAGTACTTC | CASRNHGTGQETQYF
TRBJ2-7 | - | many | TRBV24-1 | TGTGCCACCAGTGTTAGGACAGACGATCTGTACGAGCAGTACTTC | CATSVRTDDLYEQYF
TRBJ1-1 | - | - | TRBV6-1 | TGTGCCAGCAGCAAAAGGGGGGGGGGAGCGAACACTGAAGCTTTCTTT | CASSKRGGGANTEAFF
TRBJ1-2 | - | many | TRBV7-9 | TGTGCCAGCAGCTTTGGGTTACAATCTACGCATGGCTACACCTTC | CASSFGLQSTHGYTF
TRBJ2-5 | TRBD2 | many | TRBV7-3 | TGTGCCAGCAGCTTAAATAGCGGGGGCATGGAGACCCAGTACTTC | CASSLNSGGMETQYF
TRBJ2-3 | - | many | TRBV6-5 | TGTGCCAGCAGGGCCACCGGGGATACGCAGTATTTT | CASRATGDTQYF
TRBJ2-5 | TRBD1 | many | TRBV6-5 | TGTGCCAGCAGTTTGGGACAGGGGGCCGCAGAGACCCAGTACTTC | CASSLGQGAAETQYF
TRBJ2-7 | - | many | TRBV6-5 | TGTGCCAGCATGGGCAGCTCCTACGAGCAGTACTTC | CASMGSSYEQYF
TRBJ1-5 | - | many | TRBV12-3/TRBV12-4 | TGTGCCAGCAGTTTAGCGGCAGGCAATCAGCCCCAGCATTTT | CASSLAAGNQPQHF
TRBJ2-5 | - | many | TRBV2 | TGTGCCAGCAATCAAGAGACCCAGTACTTC | CASNQETQYF
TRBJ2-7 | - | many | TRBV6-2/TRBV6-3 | TGTGCCAGCAGTGACTACACAGGGAGATACGAGCAGTACTTC | CASSDYTGRYEQYF
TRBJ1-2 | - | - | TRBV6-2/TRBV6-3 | TGTGCCAGCAGCCACCGACTTGATAATGGCTACACCTTC | CASSHRLDNGYTF
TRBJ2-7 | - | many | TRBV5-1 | TGCGCCAGCAGCTTGGCAGGAACGGGGCAGGAAACCTGCTACGAGCAGTACTTC | CASSLAGTGQETCYEQYF
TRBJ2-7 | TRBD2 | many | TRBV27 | TGTGCCAGCAGTTCTCTAGCGGGGGGAATCTCCTACGAGCAGTACTTC | CASSSLAGGISYEQYF
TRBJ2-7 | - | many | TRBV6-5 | TGTGCCAGTTTAGGTCTCGGGGAGCAGTACTTC | CASLGLGEQYF
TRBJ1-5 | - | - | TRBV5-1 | TGCGCCAGTGGCAGGGTTCTGAAGCCCCAGCATTTT | CASGRVLKPQHF
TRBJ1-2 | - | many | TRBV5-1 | TGCGCCAGCAGCTTGGCAGTCCAGGATGGCTACACCTTC | CASSLAVQDGYTF
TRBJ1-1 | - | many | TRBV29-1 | TGCAGCGTTGAGGGGGGGCTGGTCGCTGAAGCTTTCTTT | CSVEGGLVAEAFF
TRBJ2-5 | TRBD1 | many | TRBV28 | TGTGCCAGCAGGGCGGACAGGGGTAGGGAGACCCAGTACTTC | CASRADRGRETQYF
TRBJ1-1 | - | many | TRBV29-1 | TGCAGCGTTATGGCAGGGGTGAACACTGAAGCTTTCTTT | CSVMAGVNTEAFF